The clone carrying this T cell receptor (beta chain) turned up a few times. The sample belongs to a study of control samples from healthy donors and cancer patients. Profiled with immunoSEQ multiplex PCR; TCRdb holds only in-frame clones, not every one. This sample has about 26,000 clones, with 82% found just once. Trimming removed 6 bases at V and 0 bases at J, with 9 bases between. CDR1 is MNHEY, CDR2 SVGAGI, per germline. The CDR3 loop spans 13 amino acids. This clonotype was sampled from a man in his 60s with colorectal cancer. The sequenced sample consisted of PBMCs. The chain employs TRBV6-5 and TRBJ2-7; D is ambiguous. The CDR3 DNA reads TGTGCCAGCAGCCAGTCAGTCTCCTACGAGCAGTACTTC. Residues: CASSQSVSYEQYF.